Reported below is one T cell receptor (beta chain). This clone was detected only a few times. The target of this receptor is not known. Per-base qualities were not stored, and no clone one base away is much larger. These data come from a study of blood T cell repertoires in COVID-19 (dated by TCRdb to about 2020). About the study as a whole: Collaborator samples came from the United States, Italy and Spain and covered acute and convalescent phases of COVID-19. Sample metadata almost always included a de-identified subject ID, COVID-19 status, age in years and sex. Where HLA class I and class II types were available, the types were taken from metadata supplied by the sample provider, not from assay-based typing. The dataset comprised deeply sampled blood TCRbeta repertoires from subjects exposed to, actively infected with, or recovered from COVID-19. The material from the prospective study consisted of cDNA or gDNA derived from T cells, B-cell-depleted T cells, or PBMCs. The repertoires were released in a freely available public database meant as a resource for research on the immune response to SARS-CoV-2. The samples were drawn from the first 160 participants of the ongoing ImmuneRACE study and from some 1,300 subjects provided by 6 global collaborators. The paper's findings and limits, for the study overall: The quantity of clinical and demographic metadata differed by source and by participant and was supplied without curation.

From cysteine to phenylalanine, the CDR3 is 19 amino acids long. This entry keeps only the CDR3 DNA: 57 bases, framed from base 1. V is cut back by 0 bases and J by 8 bases, with 24 bases in the junction unmatched. From a lookup of the germline V gene (reference sequence), CDR1 and CDR2 are GTSNPN and SVGIG. Collaborating institutions collected whole blood in K2EDTA tubes following their own protocols. For TCRbeta analysis, collaborator samples were shipped as frozen whole blood, as isolated PBMCs, or as DNA extracted from either sample type. TCRbeta CDR3 regions were amplified from genomic DNA by means of the immunoSEQ Assay, a bias-controlled multiplex PCR. As for the original processing: Within the assay, amplification of reference gene primers was used to estimate how many nucleated cells each sample contained. To quantify the absolute abundance of each unique TCRbeta CDR3 rearrangement, sequence reads were collapsed and filtered. For each sample, productive Simpson clonality was calculated as the square root of Simpson's diversity index over productive rearrangements. The table was pulled from immuneACCESS by TCRdb, which kept in-frame rearrangements only. Such tables lose some clones; where checked, under half of the loss comes from unresolved V genes, and the rest has no known cause. D and trimming were read from the DNA, whereas the V and J calls and clone size are those reported in that table. The sample table lists 100,000 to 130,000 clones, about nine tenths of them with a count of one. The top ten hold 6.8% of the sample.

The clonotype originates from a man aged 50-59 years with active or convalescent COVID-19. Rearrangement joined TRBV30 to TRBJ1-2; 7 central bases correspond to TRBD1. The material sequenced was peripheral blood. CDR3 region: CAWSVEYALKVGTEGGYTF. The sequenced DNA: TGTGCCTGGAGTGTAGAGTATGCTCTCAAAGTCGGGACAGAGGGCGGCTACACCTTC.